This paragraph covers one T cell receptor beta chain sequence. Its antigen is not known. Germline CDR1 reads MDHEN; CDR2 reads SYDVKM. V was cut by 7 bases and J by 4 bases, with 13 bases left in between. The CDR3 length is 13 residues. These data are taken from a study of T-cell reconstitution after alpha-beta-depleted transplantation in children. Study-wide findings and caveats: When one year had passed after transplant, most T-cell counts and diversity came from newly produced T cells.

For TCRbeta, the library was prepared with unique molecular identifiers. MiXCR, applied by TCRdb to the PCR reads, yields one record per CDR3 protein. The sample carries 90,000 to 100,000 distinct CDR3 sequences, less than 25% recorded once. This sequence was found in a boy aged 2 to 9 with acute lymphoblastic leukemia, due to receive a stem cell transplant. The genes are TRBV28 and TRBJ2-5, with D hard to call. The specimen was PBMCs, collected before TCRalphabeta/CD19-depleted stem cell transplant. The CDR3 protein is CASNPDGPETQYF. In DNA form, the CDR3 reads TGTGCCAGCAACCCCGACGGGCCAGAGACCCAGTACTTC.